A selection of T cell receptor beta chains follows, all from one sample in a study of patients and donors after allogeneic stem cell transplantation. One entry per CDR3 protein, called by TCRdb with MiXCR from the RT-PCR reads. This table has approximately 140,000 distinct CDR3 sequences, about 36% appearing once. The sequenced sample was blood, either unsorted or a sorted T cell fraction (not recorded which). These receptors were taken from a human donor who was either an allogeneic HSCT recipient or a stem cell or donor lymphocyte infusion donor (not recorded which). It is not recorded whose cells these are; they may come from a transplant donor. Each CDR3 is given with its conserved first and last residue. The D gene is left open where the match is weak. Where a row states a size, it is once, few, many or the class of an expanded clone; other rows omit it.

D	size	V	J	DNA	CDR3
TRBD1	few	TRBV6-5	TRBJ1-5	TGTGCCAGCCCTTCGGACGACAGGGAAAGCAATCAGCCCCAGCATTTT	CASPSDDRESNQPQHF
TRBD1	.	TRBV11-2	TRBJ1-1	TGTGCCAGCAGCGCGGGGACAGGGGGCGGCGGCACTGAAGCTTTCTTT	CASSAGTGGGGTEAFF
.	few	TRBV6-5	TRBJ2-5	TGTGCCAGCAGTTACTCCGAGTTAGGGGAGACCCAGTACTTC	CASSYSELGETQYF
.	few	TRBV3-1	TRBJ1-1	TGTGCCAGCAGCCAAGATTTTGGATTAGACAACCCGACTAACACTGAAGCTTTCTTT	CASSQDFGLDNPTNTEAFF
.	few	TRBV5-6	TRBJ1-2	TGTGCCAGCAGCTTGAAGGGGAATGATTACTATGGCTACACCTTC	CASSLKGNDYYGYTF
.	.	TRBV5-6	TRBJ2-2	TGTGCCAGCAGCTTGGACGGATCGAACACCGGGGAGCTGTTTTTT	CASSLDGSNTGELFF
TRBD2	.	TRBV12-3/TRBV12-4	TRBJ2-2	TGTGCCAGCAGTCCCGCTAGCGGGGGGAATACCGGGGAGCTGTTTTTT	CASSPASGGNTGELFF
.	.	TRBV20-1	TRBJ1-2	TGCAGTGCTAGAGATCCCCGGGAAAAGGATGGCTACACCTTC	CSARDPREKDGYTF
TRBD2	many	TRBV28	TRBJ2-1	TGTGCCAGCAGCCCAGCGGGGGGGAGGAATGAGCAGTTCTTC	CASSPAGGRNEQFF
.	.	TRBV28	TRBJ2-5	TGTGCCAGCAGTCCGCCTAGAGGGTGGAGCTGGGAGACCCAGTACTTC	CASSPPRGWSWETQYF
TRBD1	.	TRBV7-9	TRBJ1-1	TGTGCCAGCAGCGTGGGGACAGGGAGCACTGAAGCTTTCTTT	CASSVGTGSTEAFF
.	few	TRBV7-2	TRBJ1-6	TGTGCCAGCAGCTTAGAACAATCAGGGTATAATTCACCCCTCCACTTT	CASSLEQSGYNSPLHF
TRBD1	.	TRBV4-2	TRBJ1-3	TGTGCCAGCAGCCAACATGGGGGACAGGGAAACACCATATATTTT	CASSQHGGQGNTIYF
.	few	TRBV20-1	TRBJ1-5	TGCAGTGCTAAGGACGGAAATCAGCCCCAGCATTTT	CSAKDGNQPQHF
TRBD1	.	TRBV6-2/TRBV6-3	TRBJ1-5	TGTGCCAGCAGTTACCAAAAACCTGGGACAGCTGATAGCAATCAGCCCCAGCATTTT	CASSYQKPGTADSNQPQHF
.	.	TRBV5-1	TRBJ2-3	TGCGCCAGCAGTCAAACTCCAATGGATACGCAGTATTTT	CASSQTPMDTQYF
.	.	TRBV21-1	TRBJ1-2	TGTGCCAGCAGCAAAGCGGGAGTGTCAGACAGGTGTCAATACTATGGCTACACCTTC	CASSKAGVSDRCQYYGYTF
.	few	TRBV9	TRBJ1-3	TGTGCCAGCAGCGTAGCGAGGACAGCTGGAAACACCATATATTTT	CASSVARTAGNTIYF
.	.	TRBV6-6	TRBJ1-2	TGTGCCAGCACCCACGACAGACCCTATGGCTACACCTTC	CASTHDRPYGYTF
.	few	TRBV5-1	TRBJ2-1	TGCGCCAGCAGCTTGGGGTCAGATGAGCAGTTCTTC	CASSLGSDEQFF
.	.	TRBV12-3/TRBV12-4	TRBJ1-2	TGTGCCAGCTCCCCAGGGGATTTGCGGGGCTACACCTTC	CASSPGDLRGYTF
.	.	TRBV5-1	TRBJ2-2	TGCGCCAGCAGCTACTCCTCCCCCAGGGGCGGAGGGGACACCGGGGAGCTGTTTTTT	CASSYSSPRGGGDTGELFF
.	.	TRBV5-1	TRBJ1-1	TGCGCCAGCAGCTTGGTTACGAACACTGAAGCTTTCTTT	CASSLVTNTEAFF
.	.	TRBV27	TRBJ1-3	TGTGCCAGCAGTAGGTGGTCTGGGCAGTCGTCTGGAAACACCATATATTTT	CASSRWSGQSSGNTIYF
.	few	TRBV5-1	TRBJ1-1	TGCGCCAGCAGCTTGGGGATTGACACTGAAGCTTTCTTT	CASSLGIDTEAFF
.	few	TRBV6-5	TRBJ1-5	TGTGCCAGCAGTTCCCTACCCTGGGACAGCAATCAGCCCCAGCATTTT	CASSSLPWDSNQPQHF
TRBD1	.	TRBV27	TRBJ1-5	TGTGCCAGCAGTTTATGGGGGACAGGGAAGGATCAGCCCCAGCATTTT	CASSLWGTGKDQPQHF
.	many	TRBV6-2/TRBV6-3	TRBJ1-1	TGTGCCAGCACTTATGCAGGCTCTGAGGCTTTCTTT	CASTYAGSEAFF
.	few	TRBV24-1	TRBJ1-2	TGTGCCACCAGTGACCGTGACCTCCACGAAGACCATGGCTACACCTTC	CATSDRDLHEDHGYTF
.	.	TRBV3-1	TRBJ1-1	TGTGCCAGCAGCCAGAGAGGATGGACCCAAAGCACTGAAGCTTTCTTT	CASSQRGWTQSTEAFF
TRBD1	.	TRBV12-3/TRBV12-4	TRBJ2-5	TGTGCCAGCAGTTTCCGGGGACAGCAAGAGACCCAGTACTTC	CASSFRGQQETQYF
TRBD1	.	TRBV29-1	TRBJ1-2	TGCAGCGTTGGCCCTGACAGGGCAACCTATGGCTACACCTTC	CSVGPDRATYGYTF
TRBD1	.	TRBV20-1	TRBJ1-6	TGCAGTGCGCCGCCCGGGACAGGGAATTCACCCCTCCACTTT	CSAPPGTGNSPLHF
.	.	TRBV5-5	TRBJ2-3	TGTGCCAGCAGCCCGGGAACGCTGCAGTATTTT	CASSPGTLQYF
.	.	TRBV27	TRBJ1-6	TGTGCCAGCAGTTTTGATGGGGGCTCACCCCTCCACTTT	CASSFDGGSPLHF
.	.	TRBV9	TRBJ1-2	TGTGCCAGCAGCGTGGCGCGGGGGACCGGCTATGGCTACACCTTC	CASSVARGTGYGYTF
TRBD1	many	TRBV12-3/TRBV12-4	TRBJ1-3	TGTGCCAGCAGACGGGACAGGGGCAACTCTGGAAACACCATATATTTT	CASRRDRGNSGNTIYF
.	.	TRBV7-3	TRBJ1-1	TGTGCCAGCAGCCACTCCGGGGCTGAAGCTTTCTTT	CASSHSGAEAFF
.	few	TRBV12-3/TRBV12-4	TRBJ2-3	TGTGCCAGCAGCGGACTAGGGCAGGGGTGGGATACGCAGTATTTT	CASSGLGQGWDTQYF
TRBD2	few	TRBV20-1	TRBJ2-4	TGCAGTGCCGATACCTTTAGCGGGGGGGCCGACAAAAACATTCAGTACTTC	CSADTFSGGADKNIQYF
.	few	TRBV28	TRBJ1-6	TGTGCCAGCAGTAGACTGGGGGGAGTAAGGTCACCCCTCCACTTT	CASSRLGGVRSPLHF
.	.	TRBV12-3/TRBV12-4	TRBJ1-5	TGTGCCAGCAGCCCCCGCCGGGATAGCAATCAGCCCCAGCATTTT	CASSPRRDSNQPQHF
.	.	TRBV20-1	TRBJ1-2	TGCAGTGCTAGAGGACCCGACGAGGGGCTCCATGGCTACACCTTC	CSARGPDEGLHGYTF
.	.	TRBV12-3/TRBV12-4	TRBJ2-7	TGTGCCAGCAGTTTGTGGCGGACCTACGAGCAGTACTTC	CASSLWRTYEQYF
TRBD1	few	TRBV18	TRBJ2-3	TGTGCCAGCTCACCGACAGGGCAAGATACGCAGTATTTT	CASSPTGQDTQYF
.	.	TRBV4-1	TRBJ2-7	TGCGCCAGCAGCCAAGACCCTAACTACGAGCAGTACTTC	CASSQDPNYEQYF
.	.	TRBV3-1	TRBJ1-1	TGTGCCAGCAGCAATTCTCCTTGGAGACCCGAAGCTTTCTTT	CASSNSPWRPEAFF